Presented here are 10 T cell receptor beta chains from one specimen sequenced in a study of T cell clonality in common variable immunodeficiency. Study-level findings and limits: Fewer deletions and N-nucleotide insertions were reportedly seen in common variable immunodeficiency TCR beta sequences.

Profiling relied on immunoSEQ multiplex PCR, and the TCRdb table lists in-frame clones only, not all of them. Recorded here are approximately 35,000 clones, with no singletons, and the ten leading clones hold 6% to 7.5%. Their specific antigens are unknown. Sequencing was performed on peripheral blood mononuclear cells. These receptors all stem from a human donor with common variable immunodeficiency.

This clone was picked up many times. The DNA ends 3 residues before the CDR3 does, and the rest of the CDR3 is filled in from the germline J gene. The chain carries TRBV20-1 and TRBJ1-2; a weak D match, TRBD1 (5 bases). V was cut by 0 bases and J by 2 bases, with 7 bases left in between. The germline CDR1 and CDR2 sequences are DFQATT and SNEGSKA (reference sequence). The CDR3 sequence is 13 residues long. This CDR3 reads CSARDPGNYGYTF. CDR3 DNA (partial): TGCAGTGCTAGAGATCCAGGGAACTATGGC.

This clone was picked up many times. This same CDR3 is encoded by further DNA sequences in the sample. The CDR3 DNA, read in part, is TGTGCCAGCTCAACCAAAGGTTACGAG. It encodes CASSTKGYE. The whole CDR3 sequence reads CASSTKGYEQYF. The rearrangement uses TRBV18 and TRBJ2-7; D unclear. The read finishes 3 residues shy of the CDR3 end, and the germline J gene is used to complete it. Per germline, CDR1 KGHSH and CDR2 LQKENI. V was trimmed by 5 bases and J by 4 bases, leaving 9 bases between them. This CDR3 has 12 amino acids.

This clone has at least ten counts. The read finishes 3 residues shy of the CDR3 end, and the germline J gene is used to complete it. The chain has TRBV2 and TRBJ2-3; no reliable D call. Trimming removed 3 bases at V and 0 bases at J, with 10 bases between. The CDR3 contains 15 residues. Germline V gene data show CDR1 as SNHLY and CDR2 as FYNNEI. CDR3 region: CASSDPSSSTDTQYF. The sequenced part of the CDR3 DNA is TGTGCCAGCAGTGACCCTTCCTCTAGCACAGATACG.

This clone was counted a few times. The CDR3 extends 3 residues past the end of the read, so its final part is completed from the germline J gene. This chain connects TRBV6-4 to TRBJ1-4; D gene unclear. Germline V lookup: CDR1 MRHNA, CDR2 SNTAGT. This CDR3 has 18 residues. Trimming removed 6 bases at V and 0 bases at J, with 20 bases between. The CDR3 protein is CASRDRPPHRPTNEKLFF. The covered CDR3 bases are TGTGCCAGCAGGGACCGTCCCCCCCACAGACCAACTAATGAAAAA.

This clone was seen many times. The read comes to an end 3 residues before the CDR3 does, leaving the germline J gene to fill in the end. This rearrangement joins TRBV20-1 to TRBJ1-4, with D possibly being TRBD1 (5 bases). This CDR3 has 15 residues. V lost 0 bases and J 7 bases, leaving 15 bases between the germline ends. The germline gives CDR1 DFQATT, CDR2 SNEGSKA (reference sequence). The CDR3 reads CSARDAGWGGEKLFF. CDR3 DNA, as far as it was read: TGCAGTGCTAGAGACGCAGGGTGGGGGGGTGAAAAA.

In regard to this clone: The CDR3 end lies 3 residues beyond the end of the read and is filled in from the germline J gene. The V call is TRBV6-2 or TRBV6-3, the J call TRBJ2-3; D may be TRBD2 (6 bases). The germline gives CDR1 MNHEY, CDR2 SVGEGT. Between the trimmed V and J ends, which lost 6 bases and 1 base, there was a span of 14 bases. The CDR3 spans 15 residues. CDR3 bases read: TGTGCCAGCAGCCCCGGGGCTAGCGGCACAGATACG. Encoded protein: CASSPGASGTDT. The CDR3, in full, reads CASSPGASGTDTQYF.

On this clone: The read ends 3 residues before the CDR3 terminus; that terminus is restored from the germline J gene. The chain uses TRBV7-2 and TRBJ2-7; tentatively, D is TRBD2 (6 bases). Looked up from germline, CDR1 is SGHTA and CDR2 is FQGNSA. The ends were cut back, 4 bases at V and 3 bases at J, with 16 bases in the middle. CDR3 length: 15 residues. CDR3 region: CASSSWTMGGYEQYF. CDR3 bases read: TGTGCCAGCAGCTCATGGACTATGGGAGGCTACGAG.

On this clone: The observed sequence ends 3 residues before the CDR3 terminus, with the missing tail filled in from the germline J gene. Other DNA variants within this sample encode the same CDR3. The genes are TRBV6-1 and TRBJ1-2; possible D gene TRBD1, 5 bases. V shed 3 bases and J shed 7 bases, with 9 bases lying between them. The germline gives CDR1 MNHNS, CDR2 SASEGT. This CDR3 comprises 12 residues. The CDR3 region is CASSEGGAGYTF. The part of the CDR3 DNA that was read is TGTGCCAGCAGTGAGGGGGGTGCTGGC.

About this clone: Coverage ceases 3 residues before the CDR3 finishes, and the germline J gene fills in the end. This sequence joins TRBV19 and TRBJ2-7; perhaps TRBD1 as D (6 bases). CDR3 length: 16 amino acids. Germline CDR1 is LNHDA and CDR2 is SQIVND (reference sequence). Trimming took off 5 bases at V and 3 bases at J, with 20 bases between the two ends. The CDR3: CASSSGTPTSRYEQYF. The sequenced part of the CDR3 DNA is TGTGCCAGTAGTTCCGGGACACCCACATCCCGCTACGAG.

This clone was recorded many times. The read terminates 3 residues before the CDR3 end, so the remaining end is supplied by the germline J gene. The rearrangement links TRBV2 to TRBJ1-5; D not resolved. With 7 bases removed from V and 5 bases from J, the gap between germline ends came to 15 bases. From germline, CDR1 is SNHLY and CDR2 FYNNEI. The CDR3 runs to 14 residues. The CDR3: CASTAARLDQPQHF. Partial CDR3 DNA: TGTGCCAGCACCGCGGCTCGACTGGATCAGCCC.